This T cell receptor beta chain was identified in a study of blood T cell repertoires in COVID-19. Study-level background: Nucleic acid was either cDNA or gDNA, and it came from T cells, B-cell-depleted T cells, or PBMCs.

Here immunoSEQ multiplex PCR was the method, and the copy in TCRdb shows in-frame clones only, minus some. The sample holds 170,000 or so clones; about 90% are singletons and the top ten take more than 6.5%. V was pared by 4 bases and J by 2 bases, with 5 bases of the junction left unmatched. Germline V lookup: CDR1 SGHDN, CDR2 FVKESK. This CDR3 spans 15 amino acids. V is TRBV14 and J is TRBJ2-1; 7 nucleotides agree with TRBD1. The origin of this receptor is a woman aged 45 to 65 who had recovered from COVID-19. Sequencing was performed on PBMCs or T cells enriched from blood (not recorded which). This chain's CDR3 is CASSRNRGPYNEQFF. CDR3 coding DNA: TGTGCCAGCAGCCGTAACAGGGGTCCCTACAATGAGCAGTTCTTC.